The 30 T cell receptor beta chains presented below share a single source sample, sequenced in a study of identical twins. TCRdb passed the 5' RACE reads through MiXCR, listing each CDR3 protein once. The top ten hold roughly 0.43% of the sample, which has about 490,000 distinct CDR3 sequences, 13% to 15% seen once. These data also featured in a second study, about yellow fever vaccine responses in identical twins.

Sequencing was performed on CD4+ T cells sorted from blood. Receptors were obtained from a woman between 18 and 30 years old in good health.

The rearrangement uses TRBV10-3 and TRBJ2-4; D ambiguous. Trimming stripped 9 bases from V and 2 bases from J, with 8 bases between. The germline CDR1 and CDR2 sequences are ENHRY and SYGVKD. This CDR3 is 12 amino acids long. The CDR3 spells CAIADTKNIQYF. The CDR3 nucleotides read TGTGCCATTGCGGATACCAAAAACATTCAGTACTTC.

This clonotype was counted many times. The V call is TRBV7-8, the J call TRBJ2-7, with TRBD1 matching over 7 bases. The CDR3 spans 14 residues. Germline V CDR1 and CDR2: SGHVS, FQNEAQ. V gave up 1 base and J gave up 4 bases; unmatched junction bases: 4. This CDR3 reads CASSLVRDSYEQYV. The CDR3 coding sequence is TGTGCCAGCAGCTTAGTCCGGGACAGTTACGAGCAGTACGTC.

The chain carries TRBV6-1 and TRBJ1-1, with D maybe TRBD1 (5 bases). This CDR3 is built from 14 residues. V was clipped by 7 bases and J by 10 bases, with 22 bases between them. Germline CDR1 and CDR2: MNHNS and SASEGT. The CDR3 reads CASTKGDGKVVAFF. The CDR3 DNA reads TGTGCCAGCACCAAAGGGGATGGAAAGGTGGTAGCTTTCTTT.

The sample holds a few counts of this clonotype. V is TRBV5-1 and J is TRBJ2-3, with 7 bases aligning to TRBD1. The germline V gene has CDR1 SGHRS and CDR2 YFSETQ. The CDR3 consists of 15 residues. With V trimmed by 4 bases and J by 3 bases, 8 bases remained unmatched. CDR3 sequence (DNA): TGCGCCAGCAGCGGACGGACAGGAACAACAGATACGCAGTATTTT. Translated: CASSGRTGTTDTQYF.

The chain joins TRBV29-1 to TRBJ2-1, with 14 bases aligning to TRBD2. The germline V gene has CDR1 SQVTM and CDR2 ANQGSEA. Trimming at V came to 4 bases and at J to 9 bases, leaving 11 bases not matched to a gene. This CDR3 spans 16 amino acids. The chain's CDR3 is CSVARLAGGPVGEQFF. The CDR3 DNA follows: TGCAGCGTTGCTCGACTAGCGGGAGGGCCGGTGGGTGAGCAGTTCTTC.

This clonotype was seen a handful of times. The chain is built from TRBV3-1 and TRBJ1-6, with D maybe TRBD1 (5 bases). CDR1 and CDR2 (germline): LGHDT, YNNKEL (reference sequence). The CDR3 extends over 12 amino acids. V dropped 1 base and J dropped 13 bases, with 8 bases sitting between them. CDR3 region: CASSQGEGPLHF. The CDR3 DNA reads as TGTGCCAGCAGCCAAGGGGAGGGGCCCCTCCACTTT.

This clonotype was seen repeatedly, ten times or more. CDR3 amino acids: CSTTGTTEAFF. The CDR3 nucleotides are TGCAGTACCACAGGGACCACTGAAGCTTTCTTT. V usage is TRBV20-1 and J usage is TRBJ1-1; D may be TRBD1 (6 bases). This CDR3 is built from 11 residues. The germline V gene has CDR1 DFQATT and CDR2 SNEGSKA (reference sequence). The ends were cut back, 8 bases at V and 4 bases at J, with 11 bases in the middle.

This clonotype was picked up a small number of times. The genes are TRBV19 and TRBJ1-5; D gene unclear. Trimming removed 7 bases at V and 4 bases at J, with 17 bases between. Looked up from germline, CDR1 is LNHDA and CDR2 is SQIVND (reference sequence). This CDR3 comprises 15 residues. The CDR3 nucleotides are TGTGCCAGTACTACACCCCGTTTTGTAAATCAGCCCCAGCATTTT. Translating gives CASTTPRFVNQPQHF.

This clonotype was seen many times. In DNA, the CDR3 is TGTGCCAGCAGTTCCTGGGCCAACACCGGGGAGCTGTTTTTT. It is translated as CASSSWANTGELFF. The chain joins TRBV12-3 or TRBV12-4 to TRBJ2-2; D remains ambiguous. Between the trimmed V and J ends, which lost 4 bases and 2 bases, there was a span of 8 bases. CDR3 length: 14 residues.

The chain joins TRBV20-1 to TRBJ2-5; D is possibly TRBD2 (6 bases). V was shortened by 5 bases and J by 7 bases, with 26 bases between the two germline ends. CDR3 length: 16 residues. Germline CDR1 reads DFQATT; CDR2 reads SNEGSKA (reference sequence). The CDR3 DNA sequence: TGCAGTGCTTCGAAAGGCTTAACTAGCAGCAGATCGACCCAGTACTTC. It specifies CSASKGLTSSRSTQYF.

This clonotype was found a few times. The chain is built from TRBV20-1 and TRBJ2-1; the D call may be TRBD1 or TRBD2 (5 bases each). The length of the CDR3 is 14 residues. Germline V gives CDR1 DFQATT, CDR2 SNEGSKA (reference sequence). Trimming removed 1 base from V and 8 bases from J, with 15 bases in between. The CDR3 sequence is CSARGGSILDEQFF. CDR3 DNA sequence: TGCAGTGCTAGAGGGGGGAGTATCTTGGATGAGCAGTTCTTC.

This clonotype was counted a single time. This chain links TRBV7-9 with TRBJ2-7; tentatively, D is TRBD1 (7 bases). The CDR3 length is 14 residues. CDR1 is SEHNR and CDR2 is FQNEAQ in the germline V gene (reference sequence). Deletions cut 0 bases from V and 4 bases from J, with 10 bases between. The CDR3 DNA is TGTGCCAGCAGCTTAGCGGCGGGACAGTACGAGCAGTACTTC. Its translation is CASSLAAGQYEQYF.

This clonotype has only a few counts. V usage is TRBV5-5 and J usage is TRBJ2-7; D is unclear. The CDR3 has 13 amino acids. Germline CDR1 is SGHKS and CDR2 is YYEKEE (reference sequence). The ends were cut back, 1 base at V and 0 bases at J, with 5 bases in the middle. The DNA of the CDR3 is TGTGCCAGCAGCTTGCCGGACTCCTACGAGCAGTACGTC. Translating gives CASSLPDSYEQYV.

This clonotype was seen only a few times. The chain carries TRBV7-9 and TRBJ2-1; tentative D call: TRBD2 (5 bases). V lost 4 bases and J 3 bases, leaving 10 bases between the germline ends. Per germline, CDR1 SEHNR and CDR2 FQNEAQ (reference sequence). CDR3 size: 14 residues. CDR3 nucleotide sequence: TGTGCCAGCAGCTCGATCCGGGGCTACAATGAGCAGTTCTTC. Its protein product is CASSSIRGYNEQFF.

This clonotype was observed a handful of times. The rearrangement links TRBV12-3 or TRBV12-4 to TRBJ1-5; TRBD1 matches at 7 bases. V was clipped by 6 bases and J by 6 bases; unmatched bases: 14. The CDR3 contains 16 residues. CDR3 sequence (DNA): TGTGCCAGCAGCCCAACAGGGGTGGGGTCCAGTCAGCCCCAGCATTTT. It is translated as CASSPTGVGSSQPQHF.

The rearrangement links TRBV29-1 to TRBJ2-3; weak D call: TRBD2 (6 bases). Germline V gives CDR1 SQVTM, CDR2 ANQGSEA. V gave up 7 bases and J gave up 6 bases, with 11 bases separating them. This CDR3 contains 11 residues. Here the CDR3 DNA reads TGCAGCGATGGGGGGTATGATACGCAGTATTTT. Translating it yields CSDGGYDTQYF.

This clonotype occurred a few times. The rearrangement uses TRBV5-1 and TRBJ1-2; 8 bases are shared with TRBD1. Germline trimming cut 4 bases from V and 0 bases from J; bases unmatched to any gene: 5. This CDR3 has 15 amino acids. Germline CDR1 SGHRS, CDR2 YFSETQ. CDR3 amino acids: CASSDDRGANYGYTF. The CDR3 DNA sequence: TGCGCCAGCAGCGATGACAGGGGAGCTAACTATGGCTACACCTTC. The full variable domain, with the rest looked up from reference TRBV5-1 and TRBJ1-2, is KAGVTQTPRYLIKTRGQQVTLSCSPISGHRSVSWYQQTPGQGLQFLFEYFSETQRNKGNFPGRFSGRQFSNSRSEMNVSTLELGDSALYLCASSDDRGANYGYTFGSGTRLTVV.

The chain carries TRBV11-2 and TRBJ2-7, with 8 bases matching TRBD1. This CDR3 is 14 amino acids long. Germline loops: CDR1 SGHAT, CDR2 FQNNGV. Losses at the gene ends were 2 bases for V and 5 bases for J; bases not matched to a gene: 5. CDR3 coding DNA: TGTGCCAGCAGCTTACAGGGGGCAACCCACGAGCAGTACGTC. As protein: CASSLQGATHEQYV.

This clonotype appeared a few times. V and J are TRBV20-1 and TRBJ2-2, with D possibly being TRBD2 (8 bases). Germline V gives CDR1 DFQATT, CDR2 SNEGSKA (reference sequence). This CDR3 contains 16 residues. V was shortened by 6 bases and J by 2 bases, with 19 bases between the two germline ends. The CDR3 nucleotides are TGCAGTGCCCAGGGGGGGGCGGGAGGCAACACCGGGGAGCTGTTTTTT. Its protein is CSAQGGAGGNTGELFF.

The sample holds a few counts of this clonotype. The V gene is TRBV6-5, the J gene TRBJ2-3; perhaps D is TRBD1 or TRBD2 (6 bases each). CDR1 and CDR2 (germline): MNHEY, SVGAGI. The CDR3 is 15 residues long. V lost 2 bases to trimming and J lost 1 base, with 10 bases between them. This chain's CDR3 is CASSYARGGTDTQYF. The CDR3 DNA reads as TGTGCCAGCAGTTACGCGAGGGGGGGCACAGATACGCAGTATTTT.

This clonotype was found once. This rearrangement joins TRBV14 to TRBJ2-3; 10 bases match TRBD2. The CDR3 sequence is 15 residues long. V gave up 3 bases and J gave up 1 base; unmatched junction bases: 1. Germline V CDR1 and CDR2: SGHDN, FVKESK. The CDR3 here is CASSHGTSGTDTQYF. The CDR3 DNA reads TGTGCCAGCAGCCACGGGACTAGCGGCACAGATACGCAGTATTTT.

V gene TRBV10-3 combines with J gene TRBJ2-7; the D gene is possibly TRBD2 (5 bases). This CDR3 spans 14 amino acids. V shed 1 base and J shed 2 bases, with 9 bases lying between them. Germline V CDR1 and CDR2: ENHRY, SYGVKD. The CDR3 sequence is CAISEFGVTYEQYF. The CDR3 DNA sequence: TGTGCCATCAGTGAGTTCGGGGTGACCTACGAGCAGTACTTC.

This chain links TRBV27 with TRBJ2-3; D uncertain. The V and J ends lost 4 bases and 14 bases respectively, with 19 bases between them. The germline V gene has CDR1 MNHEY and CDR2 SMNVEV (reference sequence). This CDR3 spans 13 amino acids. CDR3 coding DNA: TGTGCCAGCAGTTCCACCCGCACAGATACGGGGTATTTT. This encodes CASSSTRTDTGYF.

Turning to this clonotype: The junction departs from the called germline gene at one end, perhaps through a read error. This chain links TRBV7-9 with TRBJ2-3; D may be TRBD2 (6 bases). The CDR3 has 13 amino acids. Germline V CDR1 and CDR2: SEHNR, FQNEAQ (reference sequence). The CDR3 DNA is TGTGCCAGCAGCCCCAAGCTACCGGGACTGAATTTCTGG. It translates to CASSPKLPGLNFW.

This chain joins TRBV7-2 and TRBJ2-1; 8 nucleotides align to TRBD2. Germline values: CDR1 SGHTA, CDR2 FQGNSA. There are 15 residues in the CDR3. V lost 1 base to trimming and J lost 4 bases; unmatched junction nucleotides: 3. Written as DNA, the CDR3 is TGTGCCAGCAGCTTAGACGGGAGGGGATACAATGAGCAGTTCTTC. The encoded protein is CASSLDGRGYNEQFF.

V is TRBV7-2 and J is TRBJ2-5; 13 bases line up with TRBD2. Germline V gene lookup returns CDR1 SGHTA and CDR2 FQGNSA. Unmatched junction bases numbered 8, after V lost 7 bases and J lost 0 bases. This CDR3 is 17 amino acids long. The CDR3 loop is CASNGAGLAGYQETQYF. The DNA of the CDR3 is TGTGCCAGCAACGGTGCGGGACTAGCGGGGTACCAAGAGACCCAGTACTTC.

This sequence joins TRBV5-1 and TRBJ2-1; D may be TRBD1 or TRBD2 (6 bases each). The germline V and J ends were trimmed by 3 bases and 4 bases, with 11 bases remaining between them. The CDR3 is made up of 14 amino acids. The germline V gene has CDR1 SGHRS and CDR2 YFSETQ. CDR3 bases: TGCGCCAGCAGCTCGGGGGCGCCTTACAATGAGCAGTTCTTC. Translated: CASSSGAPYNEQFF.

Ten or more counts support this clonotype. This chain connects TRBV28 to TRBJ2-5, with D hard to call. The CDR3 consists of 13 residues. Germline V gene lookup returns CDR1 MDHEN and CDR2 SYDVKM. Trimming removed 3 bases at V and 5 bases at J, with 10 bases between. In nucleotides, the CDR3 is TGTGCCAGCAGTTTTCCGTGGTTGGAGACCCAGTACTTC. Its translation is CASSFPWLETQYF.

In its sample, this clonotype was seen many times. The chain uses TRBV5-1 and TRBJ1-6, with 8 positions matching TRBD1. Unmatched junction bases numbered 14, after V lost 0 bases and J lost 9 bases. Germline V lookup: CDR1 SGHRS, CDR2 YFSETQ. The CDR3 has 18 amino acids. CDR3 protein: CASSLGSTGGQVRSPLHF. CDR3 nucleotides: TGCGCCAGCAGCTTGGGGTCAACAGGGGGACAGGTTCGTTCACCCCTCCACTTT.

This clonotype was seen a few times. The V and J genes are TRBV5-1 and TRBJ2-1, with 12 bases that match TRBD2. The CDR3 spans 15 residues. Germline V gene lookup returns CDR1 SGHRS and CDR2 YFSETQ. The V and J ends lost 5 bases and 7 bases, in that order; junction bases with no gene match: 7. This CDR3 is CASREWTSGANEQFF. CDR3 in DNA: TGCGCCAGCAGGGAGTGGACTAGCGGGGCAAATGAGCAGTTCTTC.